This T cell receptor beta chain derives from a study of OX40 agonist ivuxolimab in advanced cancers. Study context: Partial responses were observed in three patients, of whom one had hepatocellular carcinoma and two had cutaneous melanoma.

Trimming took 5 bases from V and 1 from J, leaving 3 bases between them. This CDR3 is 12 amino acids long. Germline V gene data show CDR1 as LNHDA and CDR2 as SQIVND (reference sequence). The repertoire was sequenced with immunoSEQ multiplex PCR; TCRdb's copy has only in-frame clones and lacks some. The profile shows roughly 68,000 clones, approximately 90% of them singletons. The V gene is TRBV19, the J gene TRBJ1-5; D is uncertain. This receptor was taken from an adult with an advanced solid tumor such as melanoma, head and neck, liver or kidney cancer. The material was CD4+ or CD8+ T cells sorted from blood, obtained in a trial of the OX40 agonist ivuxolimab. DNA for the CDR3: TGTGCCAGTAGTGGAAGCAATCAGCCCCAGCATTTT. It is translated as CASSGSNQPQHF.